This record concerns one TCR beta chain sequence. Its antigen has not been determined. Base quality data are lacking; no much larger clone is found one base away. The sample is drawn from a study of cytomegalovirus exposure and HLA in healthy donors (dated by TCRdb to the late 2010s). Background on the whole study: A later analysis indicated that the 90 to 150 validation repertoires were generated on the platform also employed for the roughly 730 repertoires of the first cohort. Along with the 666-subject first cohort, a separate validation cohort of approximately 110 different subjects was used. The aim of the study was to test whether cataloging public T cell receptors could identify signatures of past pathogen exposure. The study combined high-throughput TCR immunosequencing, statistical association of individual TCRs with disease status, and machine learning to predict cytomegalovirus infection status.

Study-wide findings and limitations: Cytomegalovirus status was reported to be diagnosed by the classifier with high specificity and sensitivity in both the original and validation cohorts. The authors suggested that the approach could potentially be generalized to other disease states and immunological phenotypes. A few of the identified cytomegalovirus-associated TCR beta chains were confirmed in vitro to be specific for cytomegalovirus antigens. In a later analysis, TCRs clustered in the first cohort were found to also tend to co-occur in the 130 or so validation repertoires, with 94% of cluster scores above 0. Across donors, most TCR sequences were observed very rarely, whereas some public TCRs were present in many individuals. The study gave a list of 150 to 200 TCR beta chains associated with cytomegalovirus. A later analysis had no HLA typing for the validation cohort, so co-occurrence there was scored across all 110 or so repertoires.

Libraries were built with the immunoSEQ multiplex PCR assay. The authors' analysis ran thus. A statistical classification framework was built to diagnose cytomegalovirus status from the catalog of TCR beta chain sequences. The table comes from immuneACCESS by way of TCRdb, which keeps in-frame sequences with V and J called. Part of the clones is missing from these tables; in studies checked, under half for an unresolved V gene and the rest for unknown reasons. The V and J calls and clone size come from that table; D and trimming were worked out from the DNA. The sample contains more than 250,000 clones, 86% of them found a single time. The top ten hold 0.65% to 0.85% of the sample. V lost 3 bases and J lost 6 bases, and the count of bases not matched to a germline gene is 6. CDR1 and CDR2 were assigned from the germline V gene as SGHRS and YFSETQ. The CDR3, from cysteine to phenylalanine, totals 14 residues. The DNA shown is the 42-base CDR3, in frame from base 1.

Separate from the approximately 700-subject first cohort, the validation cohort of 95 to 150 subjects was the group to which the donors belonged. The source is a woman under 30 in good health and CMV-seronegative. Sequenced sample: PBMCs. Recombination linked TRBV5-1 to TRBJ1-2; 9 central nucleotides agree with TRBD1. Here is the DNA: TGCGCCAGCAGCTCGGGACAGGGAGGGCATGGCTACACCTTC. Translated, this is CASSSGQGGHGYTF.